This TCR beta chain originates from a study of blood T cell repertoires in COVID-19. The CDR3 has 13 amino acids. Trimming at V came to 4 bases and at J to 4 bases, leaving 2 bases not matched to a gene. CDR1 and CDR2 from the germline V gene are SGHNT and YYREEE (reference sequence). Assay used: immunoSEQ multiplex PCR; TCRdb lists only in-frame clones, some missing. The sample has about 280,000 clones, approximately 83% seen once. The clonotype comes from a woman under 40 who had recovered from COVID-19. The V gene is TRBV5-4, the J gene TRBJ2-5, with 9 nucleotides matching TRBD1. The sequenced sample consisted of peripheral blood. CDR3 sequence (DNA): TGTGCCAGCAGCCAGGGACAGGGAGAGACCCAGTACTTC. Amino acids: CASSQGQGETQYF.